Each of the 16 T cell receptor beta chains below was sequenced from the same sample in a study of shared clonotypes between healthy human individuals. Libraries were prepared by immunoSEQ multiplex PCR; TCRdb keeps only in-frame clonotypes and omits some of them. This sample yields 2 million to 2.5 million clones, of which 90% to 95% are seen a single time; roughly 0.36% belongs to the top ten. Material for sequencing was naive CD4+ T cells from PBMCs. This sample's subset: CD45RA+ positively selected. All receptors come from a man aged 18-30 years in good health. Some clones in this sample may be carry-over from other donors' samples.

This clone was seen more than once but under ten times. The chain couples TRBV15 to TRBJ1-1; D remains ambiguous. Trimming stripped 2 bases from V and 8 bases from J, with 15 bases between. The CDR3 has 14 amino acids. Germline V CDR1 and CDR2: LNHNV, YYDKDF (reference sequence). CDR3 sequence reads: CATSRLLQKTEAFF. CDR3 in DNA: TGTGCCACCAGCAGACTGTTGCAGAAAACAGAAGCTTTCTTT. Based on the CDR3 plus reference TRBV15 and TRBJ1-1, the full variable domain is DAMVIQNPRYQVTQFGKPVTLSCSQTLNHNVMYWYQQKSSQAPKLLFHYYDKDFNNEADTPDNFQSRRPNTSFCFLDIRSPGLGDTAMYLCATSRLLQKTEAFFGQGTRLTVV.

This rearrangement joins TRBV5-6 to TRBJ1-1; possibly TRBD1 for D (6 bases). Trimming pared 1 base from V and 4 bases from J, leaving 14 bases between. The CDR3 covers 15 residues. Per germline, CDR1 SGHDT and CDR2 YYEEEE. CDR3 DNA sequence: TGTGCCAGCAGCTTGCAGGGGCAGGGAGGCACTGAAGCTTTCTTT. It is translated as CASSLQGQGGTEAFF. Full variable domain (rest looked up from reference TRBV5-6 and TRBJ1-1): DAGVTQSPTHLIKTRGQQVTLRCSPKSGHDTVSWYQQALGQGPQFIFQYYEEEERQRGNFPDRFSGHQFPNYSSELNVNALLLGDSALYLCASSLQGQGGTEAFFGQGTRLTVV.

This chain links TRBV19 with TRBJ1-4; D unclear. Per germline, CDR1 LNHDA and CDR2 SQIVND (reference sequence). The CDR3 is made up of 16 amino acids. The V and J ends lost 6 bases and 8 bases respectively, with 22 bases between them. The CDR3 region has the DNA TGTGCCAGTAGGGGATGGCCCGAAGGTATTAACGAAAAACTGTTTTTT. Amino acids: CASRGWPEGINEKLFF.

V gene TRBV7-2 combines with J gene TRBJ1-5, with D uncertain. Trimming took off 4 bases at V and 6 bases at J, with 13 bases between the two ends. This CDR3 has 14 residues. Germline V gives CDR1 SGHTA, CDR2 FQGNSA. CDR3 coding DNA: TGTGCCAGCAGCTATAGCGGGTTCACTCAGCCCCAGCATTTT. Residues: CASSYSGFTQPQHF.

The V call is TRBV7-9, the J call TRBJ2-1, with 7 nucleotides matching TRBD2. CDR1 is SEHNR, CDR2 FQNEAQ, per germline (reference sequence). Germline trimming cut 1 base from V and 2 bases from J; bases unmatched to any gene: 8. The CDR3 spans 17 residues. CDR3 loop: CASSLDVAGVTYNEQFF. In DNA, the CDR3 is TGTGCCAGCAGCTTAGATGTGGCGGGAGTGACCTACAATGAGCAGTTCTTC.

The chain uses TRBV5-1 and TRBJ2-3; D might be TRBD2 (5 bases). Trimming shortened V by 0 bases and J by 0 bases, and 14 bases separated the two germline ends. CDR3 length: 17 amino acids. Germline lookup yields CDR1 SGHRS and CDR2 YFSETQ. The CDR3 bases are TGCGCCAGCAGCTTGGGGGTCGGGATCCGGAGCACAGATACGCAGTATTTT. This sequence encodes CASSLGVGIRSTDTQYF.

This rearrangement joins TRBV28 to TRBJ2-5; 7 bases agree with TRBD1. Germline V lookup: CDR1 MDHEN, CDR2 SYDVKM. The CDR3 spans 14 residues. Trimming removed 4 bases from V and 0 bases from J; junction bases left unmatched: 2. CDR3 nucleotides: TGTGCCAGCAGTTCGGGACAGAACCAAGAGACCCAGTACTTC. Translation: CASSSGQNQETQYF. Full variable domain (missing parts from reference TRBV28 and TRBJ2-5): DVKVTQSSRYLVKRTGEKVFLECVQDMDHENMFWYRQDPGLGLRLIYFSYDVKMKEKGDIPEGYSVSREKKERFSLILESASTNQTSMYLCASSSGQNQETQYFGPGTRLLVL.

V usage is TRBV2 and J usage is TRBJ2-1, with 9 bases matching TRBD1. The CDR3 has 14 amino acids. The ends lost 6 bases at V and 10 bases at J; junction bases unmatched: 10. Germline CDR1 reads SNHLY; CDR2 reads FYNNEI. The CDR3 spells CASSQLTGQGEQFF. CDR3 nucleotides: TGTGCCAGCAGCCAGCTGACGGGACAGGGAGAGCAGTTCTTC. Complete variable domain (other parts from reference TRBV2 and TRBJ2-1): EPEVTQTPSHQVTQMGQEVILRCVPISNHLYFYWYRQILGQKVEFLVSFYNNEISEKSEIFDDQFSVERPDGSNFTLKIRSTKLEDSAMYFCASSQLTGQGEQFFGPGTRLTVL.

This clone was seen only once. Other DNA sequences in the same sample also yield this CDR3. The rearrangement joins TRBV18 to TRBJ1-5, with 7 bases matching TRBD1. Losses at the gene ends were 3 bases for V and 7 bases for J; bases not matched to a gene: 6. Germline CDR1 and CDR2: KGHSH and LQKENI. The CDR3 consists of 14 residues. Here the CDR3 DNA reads TGTGCCAGCTCACCCACAGGGGCTGGGCAGCCCCAGCATTTT. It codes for CASSPTGAGQPQHF.

The CDR3 protein is CASSLDRGEGAFF. As DNA, the CDR3 is TGTGCCAGCAGCTTAGATCGTGGGGAGGGCGCTTTCTTT. V and J are TRBV11-3 and TRBJ1-1; no clear D. Germline loops: CDR1 SGHNT, CDR2 YENEEA. V lost 0 bases and J 11 bases, leaving 13 bases between the germline ends. The CDR3 consists of 13 residues.

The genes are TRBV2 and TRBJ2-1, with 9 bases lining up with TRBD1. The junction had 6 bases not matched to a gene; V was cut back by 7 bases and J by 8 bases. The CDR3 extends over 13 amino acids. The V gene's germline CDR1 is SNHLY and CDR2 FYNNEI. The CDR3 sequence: CASTSDRGDEQFF. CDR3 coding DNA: TGTGCCAGCACCTCGGACAGGGGAGATGAGCAGTTCTTC.

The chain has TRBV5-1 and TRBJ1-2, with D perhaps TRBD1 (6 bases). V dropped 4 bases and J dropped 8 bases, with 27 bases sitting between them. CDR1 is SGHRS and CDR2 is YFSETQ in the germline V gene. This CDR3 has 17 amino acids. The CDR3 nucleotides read TGCGCCAGCAGCCTCAACCCCGGACAGAAGAGTTTTCGGGGCTACACCTTC. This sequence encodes CASSLNPGQKSFRGYTF.

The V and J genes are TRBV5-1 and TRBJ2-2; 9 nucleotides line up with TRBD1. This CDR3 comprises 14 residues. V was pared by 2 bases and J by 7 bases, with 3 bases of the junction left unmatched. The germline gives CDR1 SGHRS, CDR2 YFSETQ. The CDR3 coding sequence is TGCGCCAGCAGCTTACAGGGGGCGAGCGGGGAGCTGTTTTTT. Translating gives CASSLQGASGELFF.

CDR3 region: CASSSGAGRAVETQYF. The CDR3 DNA reads as TGCGCCAGCAGCTCGGGGGCGGGGCGTGCGGTGGAGACCCAGTACTTC. The chain carries TRBV4-3 and TRBJ2-5; TRBD1 or TRBD2 may be the D gene (6 bases each). V was trimmed by 5 bases and J by 5 bases, leaving 21 bases between them. Germline CDR1 is LGHNA and CDR2 is YSLEER. The CDR3 sequence is 16 residues long.

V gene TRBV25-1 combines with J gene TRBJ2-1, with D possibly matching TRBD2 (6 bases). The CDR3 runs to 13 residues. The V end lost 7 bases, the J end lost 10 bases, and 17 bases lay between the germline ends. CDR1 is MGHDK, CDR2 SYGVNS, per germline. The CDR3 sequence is CASNTQLAQEQFF. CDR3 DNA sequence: TGTGCCAGCAATACACAACTAGCCCAGGAGCAGTTCTTC. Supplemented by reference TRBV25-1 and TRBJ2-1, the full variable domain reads EADIYQTPRYLVIGTGKKITLECSQTMGHDKMYWYQQDPGMELHLIHYSYGVNSTEKGDLSSESTVSRIRTEHFPLTLESARPSHTSQYLCASNTQLAQEQFFGPGTRLTVL.

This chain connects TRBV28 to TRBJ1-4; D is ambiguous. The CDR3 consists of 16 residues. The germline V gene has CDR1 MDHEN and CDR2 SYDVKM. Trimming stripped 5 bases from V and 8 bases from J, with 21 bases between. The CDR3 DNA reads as TGTGCCAGCAGTCGACACCACGGGAGGGTACTGGAAAAACTGTTTTTT. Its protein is CASSRHHGRVLEKLFF.